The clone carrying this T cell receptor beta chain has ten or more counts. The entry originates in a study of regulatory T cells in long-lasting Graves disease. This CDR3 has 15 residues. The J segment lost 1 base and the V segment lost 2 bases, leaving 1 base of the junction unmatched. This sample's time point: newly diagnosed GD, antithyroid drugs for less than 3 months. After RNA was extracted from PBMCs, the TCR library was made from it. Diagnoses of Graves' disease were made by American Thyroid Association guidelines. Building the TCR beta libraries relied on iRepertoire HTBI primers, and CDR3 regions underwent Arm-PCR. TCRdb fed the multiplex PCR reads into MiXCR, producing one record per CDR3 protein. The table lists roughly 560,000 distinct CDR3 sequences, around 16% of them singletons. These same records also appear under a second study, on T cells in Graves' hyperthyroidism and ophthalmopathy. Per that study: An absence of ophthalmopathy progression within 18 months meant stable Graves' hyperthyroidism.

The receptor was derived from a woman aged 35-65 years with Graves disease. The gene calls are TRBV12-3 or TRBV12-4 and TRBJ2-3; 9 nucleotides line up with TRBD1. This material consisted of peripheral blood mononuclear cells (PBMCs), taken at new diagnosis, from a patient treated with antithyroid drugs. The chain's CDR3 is CASSLRTGGTDTQYF. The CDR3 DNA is TGTGCCAGCAGTTTAAGGACAGGGGGCACAGATACGCAGTATTTT.